This T cell receptor beta chain was found in a study of human T cells and chemical hapten exposure (dated by TCRdb to the early 2020s). Broadly, across the study: For sensitization, 2% DPC in acetone was applied to a roughly 2 cm by roughly 2 cm area of upper inner arm skin. Alopecia areata with under or over 50% scalp involvement, alopecia totalis and alopecia universalis were represented in the patient cohort, which was mostly female. Weekly therapeutic DPC doses were additionally applied to the scalp of patients throughout the roughly 26-week study period. Patch tests used Finn chambers with 0.01% DPC on the upper back, scored after 6 days by International Contact Dermatitis Research Group standards. Blood for TCR sequencing was provided by twenty-nine alopecia patients at one to four time points (pre-sensitization, 2, 6 and 24 weeks). The study tracked peripheral blood TCR repertoire changes in vivo during primary and secondary sensitization to the hapten diphenylcyclopropenone (DPC) in alopecia patients. Patient blood was sampled pre-sensitization (week 0) and at 2, 6 and about 24 weeks after DPC sensitization. Libraries were pooled for sequencing, and per-sample TCR yields varied mainly because of small differences in library volumes within the pool. Overall study results and their limits: Expanded TCRs formed significantly more large CDR3 similarity clusters than pre-sensitization or healthy control sets, consistent with antigen-driven responses. A positive correlation was found between the number of PT1 expanded TCRs and patch test score, with significance reached at thresholds 8, 16 and 32 but not 4. After repeated subsampling, changes were observed in the strength of the expansion versus patch-test correlation and in the threshold at which the correlation became significant. Alopecia, a presumed autoimmune disease, was present in all patients, so the immune response of the patients might differ from that of healthy individuals. DPC sensitization did not change how many TCRs were above 1 in 1000 frequency, and no evidence was found of alterations in global repertoire structure.

Library method: RACE. Sequencing instrument: NextSeq 500. During library preparation, unique molecular identifiers were attached to individual cDNA molecules so that TCRs could be counted quantitatively and reproducibly. Both TCR alpha and TCR beta chains were sequenced from each blood RNA sample. The original pipeline was this. The median number of TCRs per sample was approximately 98,000, ranging from roughly 20,000 to 700,000. The Decombinator software suite was used to annotate the V, J and CDR3 of the TCR reads. For the PS versus PT1 abundance plots, all samples were subsampled to the same number of TCRs (28,000). Expanded TCRs were defined as absent before sensitization and observed at least eight times at the 2-week time point. TCRdb trimmed the raw reads at Q25, called clones with MiXCR and kept productive beta chains. Rows merge per CDR3 protein into single entries with the most common DNA and genes. Clone size and V and J calls follow TCRdb, not the original study. The sample table holds 180,000 or so distinct CDR3 sequences, of which about 20% were seen once. The ten largest clones add up to about 6.7% of the sample.

Trimmed from V: 3 bases; trimmed from J: 1 base; junction bases lacking a gene match: 6. CDR1 and CDR2 are read off the germline V gene (reference sequence) as DFQATT and SNEGSKA. The CDR3 has 15 amino acids, counting the end cysteine and phenylalanine. The read is trimmed to its CDR3 DNA, 45 bases read in frame from base 1. On this clonotype itself: Its binding antigen is unknown. No quality values exist for individual bases; no much larger clone is one base distant.

The intended sense of this specimen's time point label: patch test 1, 2 weeks after DPC sensitization. According to the study, the label for this sample's treatment or condition signals: therapeutic diphenylcyclopropenone sensitization with weekly scalp DPC. Blood at each patch-test visit was drawn before the patch test was applied. Eligible patients were aged 18 to 70, diagnosed with alopecia, deemed suitable for DPC therapy, and excluded if pregnant. Unfractionated whole blood was collected in Tempus Blood RNA tubes, and total RNA was extracted from that blood. The receptor comes from a woman in her forties or fifties with alopecia areata. Some clones in this sample may be carry-over from other donors' samples. The specimen was whole blood, collected in connection with sensitization to the hapten diphenylcyclopropenone (DPC). The rearrangement joined TRBV20-1 to TRBJ2-3; TRBD2 lines up with 8 middle nucleotides. CDR3 loop: CSASSREGRTDTQYF. The nucleotide sequence reads TGCAGTGCTAGTAGTCGGGAGGGCCGCACAGATACGCAGTATTTT.